This T cell receptor (beta chain) is from a study of T cell responses to AZD1222 COVID-19 vaccine. The assay was immunoSEQ multiplex PCR, and TCRdb's table has in-frame clones only and misses some. The sample shows around 78,000 clones, around four fifths of them seen only once. Trimming left V 4 bases short and J 11 bases short, with 9 bases between. Germline-derived CDR1 and CDR2 are KGHSH and LQKENI. This CDR3 region has 11 residues. The chain joins TRBV18 to TRBJ2-1, with D perhaps TRBD2 (6 bases). The source is an adult in good health. The sample in question was peripheral blood, obtained on day 0 of AZD1222 vaccination. CDR3 residues: CASSQDYQQFF. The CDR3 bases are TGTGCCAGCTCACAGGACTATCAGCAGTTCTTC.